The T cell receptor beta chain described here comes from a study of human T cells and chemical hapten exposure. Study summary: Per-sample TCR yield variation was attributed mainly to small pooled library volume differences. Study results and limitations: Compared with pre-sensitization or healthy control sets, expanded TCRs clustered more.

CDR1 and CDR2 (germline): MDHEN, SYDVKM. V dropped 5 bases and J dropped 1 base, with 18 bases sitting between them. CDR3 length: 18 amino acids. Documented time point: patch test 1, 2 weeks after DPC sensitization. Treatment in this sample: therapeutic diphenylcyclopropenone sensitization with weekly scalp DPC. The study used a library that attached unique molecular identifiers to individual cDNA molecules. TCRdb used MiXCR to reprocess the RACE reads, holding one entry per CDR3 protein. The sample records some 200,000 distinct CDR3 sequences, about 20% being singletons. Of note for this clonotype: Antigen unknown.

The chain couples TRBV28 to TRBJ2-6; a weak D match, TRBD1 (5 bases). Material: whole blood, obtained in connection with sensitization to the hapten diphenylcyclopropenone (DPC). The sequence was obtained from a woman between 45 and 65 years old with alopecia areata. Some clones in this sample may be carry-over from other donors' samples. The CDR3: CASSPQGYDRSGANVLTF. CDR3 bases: TGTGCCAGCAGTCCCCAGGGTTATGATCGGTCTGGGGCCAACGTCCTGACTTTC.